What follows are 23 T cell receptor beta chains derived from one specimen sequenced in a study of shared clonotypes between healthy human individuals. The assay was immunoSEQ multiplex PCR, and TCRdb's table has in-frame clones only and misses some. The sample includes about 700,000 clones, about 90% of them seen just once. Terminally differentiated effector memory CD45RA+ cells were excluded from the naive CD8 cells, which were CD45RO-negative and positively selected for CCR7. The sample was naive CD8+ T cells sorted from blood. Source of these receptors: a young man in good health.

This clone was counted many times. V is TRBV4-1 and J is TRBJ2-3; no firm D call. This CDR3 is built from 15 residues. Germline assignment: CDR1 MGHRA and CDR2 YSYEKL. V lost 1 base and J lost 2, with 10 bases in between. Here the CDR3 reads CASSQGESPTDTQYF. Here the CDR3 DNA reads TGCGCCAGCAGCCAAGGAGAGAGTCCCACAGATACGCAGTATTTT.

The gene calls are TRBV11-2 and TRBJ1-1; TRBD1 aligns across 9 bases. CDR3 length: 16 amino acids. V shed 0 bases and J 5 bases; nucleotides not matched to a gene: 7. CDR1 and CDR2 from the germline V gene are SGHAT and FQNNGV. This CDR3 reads CASSLESFGQGTEAFF. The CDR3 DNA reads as TGTGCCAGCAGCTTAGAGAGTTTCGGACAGGGGACTGAAGCTTTCTTT.

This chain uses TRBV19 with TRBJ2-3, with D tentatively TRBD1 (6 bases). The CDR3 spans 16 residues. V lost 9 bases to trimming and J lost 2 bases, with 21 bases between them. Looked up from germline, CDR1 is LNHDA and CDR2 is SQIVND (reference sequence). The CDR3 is CARWILQGLHTDTQYF. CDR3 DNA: TGTGCCAGATGGATACTCCAGGGGCTGCACACAGATACGCAGTATTTT.

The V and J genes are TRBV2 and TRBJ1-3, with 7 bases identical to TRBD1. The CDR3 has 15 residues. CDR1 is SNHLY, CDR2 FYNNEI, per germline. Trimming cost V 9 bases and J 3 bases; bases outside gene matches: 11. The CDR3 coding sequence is TGTGCCAGTGGTGACAGGGAAAGGGTTGGAAACACCATATATTTT. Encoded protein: CASGDRERVGNTIYF.

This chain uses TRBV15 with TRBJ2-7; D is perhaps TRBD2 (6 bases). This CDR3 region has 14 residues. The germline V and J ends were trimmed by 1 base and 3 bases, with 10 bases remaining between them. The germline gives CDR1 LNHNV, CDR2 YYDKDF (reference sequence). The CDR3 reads CATSRVETSYEQYF. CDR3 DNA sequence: TGTGCCACCAGCAGAGTGGAGACTAGCTACGAGCAGTACTTC.

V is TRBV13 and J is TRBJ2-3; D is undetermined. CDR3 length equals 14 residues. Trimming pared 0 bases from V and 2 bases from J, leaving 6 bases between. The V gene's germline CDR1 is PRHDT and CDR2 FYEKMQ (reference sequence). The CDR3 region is CASSLGAATDTQYF. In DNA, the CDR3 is TGTGCCAGCAGCTTAGGTGCAGCCACAGATACGCAGTATTTT.

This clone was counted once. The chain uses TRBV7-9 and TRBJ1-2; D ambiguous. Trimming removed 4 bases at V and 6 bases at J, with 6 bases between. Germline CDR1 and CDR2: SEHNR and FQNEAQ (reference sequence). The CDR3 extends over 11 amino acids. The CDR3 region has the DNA TGTGCCAGCAGCTCTACGAATGGCTACACCTTC. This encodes CASSSTNGYTF.

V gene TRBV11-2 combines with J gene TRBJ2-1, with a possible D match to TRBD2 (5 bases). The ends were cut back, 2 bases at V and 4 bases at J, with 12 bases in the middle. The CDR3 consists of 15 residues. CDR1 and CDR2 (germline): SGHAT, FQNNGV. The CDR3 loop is CASSLLRGRYNEQFF. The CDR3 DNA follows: TGTGCCAGCAGCTTACTACGAGGGCGGTACAATGAGCAGTTCTTC.

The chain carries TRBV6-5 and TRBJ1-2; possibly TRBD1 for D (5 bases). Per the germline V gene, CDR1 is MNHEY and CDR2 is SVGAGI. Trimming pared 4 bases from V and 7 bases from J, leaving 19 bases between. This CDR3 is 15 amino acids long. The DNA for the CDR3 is TGTGCCAGCAGTTTCCTCGGGACCGCCGGTGGTGGCTACACCTTC. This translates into CASSFLGTAGGGYTF.

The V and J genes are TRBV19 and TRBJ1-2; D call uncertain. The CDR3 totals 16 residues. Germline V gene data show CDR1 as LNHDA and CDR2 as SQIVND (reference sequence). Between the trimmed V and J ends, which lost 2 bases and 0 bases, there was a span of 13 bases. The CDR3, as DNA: TGTGCCAGTAGTATATCTATCAGGCCTGCTAACTATGGCTACACCTTC. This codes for CASSISIRPANYGYTF. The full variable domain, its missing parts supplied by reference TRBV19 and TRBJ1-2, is DGGITQSPKYLFRKEGQNVTLSCEQNLNHDAMYWYRQDPGQGLRLIYYSQIVNDFQKGDIAEGYSVSREKKESFPLTVTSAQKNPTAFYLCASSISIRPANYGYTFGSGTRLTVV.

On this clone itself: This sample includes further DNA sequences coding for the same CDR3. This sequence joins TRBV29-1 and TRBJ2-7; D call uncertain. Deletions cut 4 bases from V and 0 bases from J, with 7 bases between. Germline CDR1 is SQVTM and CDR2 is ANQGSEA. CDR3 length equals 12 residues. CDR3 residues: CSVVGDSYEQYF. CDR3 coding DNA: TGCAGCGTTGTGGGCGACTCCTACGAGCAGTACTTC.

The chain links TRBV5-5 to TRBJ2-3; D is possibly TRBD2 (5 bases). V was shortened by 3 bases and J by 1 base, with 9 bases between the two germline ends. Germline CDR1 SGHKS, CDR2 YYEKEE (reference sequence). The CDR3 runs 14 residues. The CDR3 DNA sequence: TGTGCCAGCAGCTGGACTTGGGGCACAGATACGCAGTATTTT. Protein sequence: CASSWTWGTDTQYF.

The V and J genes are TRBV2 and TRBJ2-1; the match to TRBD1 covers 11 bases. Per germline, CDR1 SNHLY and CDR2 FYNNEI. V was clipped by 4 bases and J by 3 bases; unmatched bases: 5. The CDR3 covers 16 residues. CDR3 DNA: TGTGCCAGCAGTGGTTCCGGGACAGGGGGCTACAATGAGCAGTTCTTC. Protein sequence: CASSGSGTGGYNEQFF.

The DNA of the CDR3 is TGTGCCAGCAGCTTATTTTTGGGGGGACAGGGCGTCGAGCAGTACTTC. Translation gives CASSLFLGGQGVEQYF. The rearrangement links TRBV7-9 to TRBJ2-7; 9 bases align to TRBD1. The V gene end was trimmed by 2 bases and the J gene end by 6 bases; junction bases not matched to a gene: 11. Germline CDR1 reads SEHNR; CDR2 reads FQNEAQ (reference sequence). This CDR3 has 16 residues. The full variable domain, completed using reference TRBV7-9 and TRBJ2-7, is DTGVSQNPRHKITKRGQNVTFRCDPISEHNRLYWYRQTLGQGPEFLTYFQNEAQLEKSRLLSDRFSAERPKGSFSTLEIQRTEQGDSAMYLCASSLFLGGQGVEQYFGPGTRLTVT.

This chain's CDR3 is CASSYAGTGFASGEQYF. The DNA of the CDR3 is TGTGCCAGCAGTTATGCCGGGACAGGGTTTGCCAGTGGCGAGCAGTACTTC. This chain uses TRBV28 with TRBJ2-7, with TRBD1 matching over 9 bases. Per germline, CDR1 MDHEN and CDR2 SYDVKM. The junction had 16 bases not matched to a gene; V was cut back by 4 bases and J by 6 bases. CDR3 length: 17 amino acids.

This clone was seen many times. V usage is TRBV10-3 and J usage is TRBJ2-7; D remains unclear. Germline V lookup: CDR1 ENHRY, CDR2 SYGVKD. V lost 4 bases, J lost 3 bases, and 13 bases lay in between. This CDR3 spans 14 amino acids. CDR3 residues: CAISAVPRSYEQYF. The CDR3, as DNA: TGTGCCATCAGTGCGGTGCCCCGGAGCTACGAGCAGTACTTC.

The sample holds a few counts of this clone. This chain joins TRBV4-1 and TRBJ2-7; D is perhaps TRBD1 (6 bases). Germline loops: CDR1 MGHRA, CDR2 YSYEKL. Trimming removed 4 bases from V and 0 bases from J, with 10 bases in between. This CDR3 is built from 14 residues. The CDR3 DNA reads TGCGCCAGCAGCCTCAACAGGGACTCCTACGAGCAGTACTTC. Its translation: CASSLNRDSYEQYF.

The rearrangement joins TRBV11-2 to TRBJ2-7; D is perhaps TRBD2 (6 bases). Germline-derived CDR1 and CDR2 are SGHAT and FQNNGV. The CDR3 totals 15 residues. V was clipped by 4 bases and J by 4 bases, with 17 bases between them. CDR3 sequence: CASSSPSTEGYEQYF. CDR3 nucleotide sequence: TGTGCCAGCAGCTCACCTAGCACGGAGGGGTACGAGCAGTACTTC.

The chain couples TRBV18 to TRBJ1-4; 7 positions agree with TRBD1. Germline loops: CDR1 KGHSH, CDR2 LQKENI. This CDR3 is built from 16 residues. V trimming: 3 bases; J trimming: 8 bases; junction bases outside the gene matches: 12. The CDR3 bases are TGTGCCAGCTCACCTAGCCTGGGGACAGATAAAGAAAAACTGTTTTTT. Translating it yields CASSPSLGTDKEKLFF. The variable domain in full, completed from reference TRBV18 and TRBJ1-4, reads NAGVMQNPRHLVRRRGQEARLRCSPMKGHSHVYWYRQLPEEGLKFMVYLQKENIIDESGMPKERFSAEFPKEGPSILRIQQVVRGDSAAYFCASSPSLGTDKEKLFFGSGTQLSVL.

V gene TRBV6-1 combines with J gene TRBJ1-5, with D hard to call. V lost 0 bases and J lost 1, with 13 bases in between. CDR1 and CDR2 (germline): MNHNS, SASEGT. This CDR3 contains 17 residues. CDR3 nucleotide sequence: TGTGCCAGCAGTGAAGCGGGAAGAGGGCGCAGCAATCAGCCCCAGCATTTT. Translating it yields CASSEAGRGRSNQPQHF.

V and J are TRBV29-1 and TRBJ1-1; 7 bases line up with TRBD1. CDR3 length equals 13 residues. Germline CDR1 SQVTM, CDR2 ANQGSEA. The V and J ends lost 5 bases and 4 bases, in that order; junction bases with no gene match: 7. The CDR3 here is CSVYSQGPTEAFF. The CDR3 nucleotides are TGCAGCGTTTATTCACAGGGGCCCACTGAAGCTTTCTTT.

The CDR3 spells CASRPDSDEKLFF. CDR3 DNA: TGTGCCAGCAGACCCGACAGTGATGAAAAACTGTTTTTT. V is TRBV7-8 and J is TRBJ1-4, with D possibly TRBD1 on 5 matching bases. Per germline, CDR1 SGHVS and CDR2 FQNEAQ. The CDR3 has 13 amino acids. Trimming took 6 bases from V and 6 from J, leaving 11 bases between them.

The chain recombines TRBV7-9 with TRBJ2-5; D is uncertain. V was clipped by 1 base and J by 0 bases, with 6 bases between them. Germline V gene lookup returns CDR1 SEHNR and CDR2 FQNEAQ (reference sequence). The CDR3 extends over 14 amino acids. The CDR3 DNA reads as TGTGCCAGCAGCTTAGAGCAGAACCAAGAGACCCAGTACTTC. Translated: CASSLEQNQETQYF.